Reported below is one T cell receptor (beta chain). The data are from a study of Ad26.COV2.S vaccination and SARS-CoV-2 variants. Using immunoSEQ multiplex PCR, the repertoire was profiled, and TCRdb retains in-frame clones only, with some absent. The sample comprises a few hundred thousand clones, roughly 85% of which are singletons, and about 7.4% rests with the top ten. Treatment: some 20 received Ad26.COV2.S at low or high dose, single or two shots; about 5 received placebo; per-sample allocation not given. Each sample was drawn 63 days after the first injection (of vaccine or placebo). Recruitment in Boston yielded a donor of adult age, 18-55 years. This vaccine is an Ad26 vector that expresses the Wuhan-strain SARS-CoV-2 spike. There are 13 residues in the CDR3. V was pared by 5 bases and J by 0 bases, with 7 bases between. Germline V gene data show CDR1 as MGHRA and CDR2 as YSYEKL.

The sequenced sample was peripheral blood, obtained in a trial of Ad26.COV2.S vaccine versus placebo. The V call is TRBV4-1, the J call TRBJ1-1, with no clear D. The sequence was collected from a person between 18 and 59 years old who received the Ad26.COV2.S COVID-19 vaccine or a placebo. The CDR3: CASSYRVNTEAFF. The DNA for the CDR3 is TGCGCCAGCAGCTATAGGGTGAACACTGAAGCTTTCTTT.